What follows are 20 T cell receptor beta chains derived from one specimen sequenced in a study of cytomegalovirus exposure and HLA in healthy donors. A multiplex PCR was run with 60 Vbeta primers and 13 Jbeta primers. Profiled with immunoSEQ multiplex PCR; TCRdb holds only in-frame clones, not every one. The sample yields over 100,000 clones, about 70% seen once. Source material: PBMCs. These receptors were taken from a woman younger than 45 in good health and CMV-seronegative.

V is TRBV7-9 and J is TRBJ2-2, with TRBD1 as a possible D gene (6 bases). Germline CDR1 and CDR2: SEHNR and FQNEAQ (reference sequence). This CDR3 region has 16 residues. Trimming pared 6 bases from V and 6 bases from J, leaving 20 bases between. The chain's CDR3 is CASSRQANPSAGELFF. The CDR3 nucleotides read TGTGCCAGCAGTCGACAGGCCAACCCCTCAGCCGGGGAGCTGTTTTTT.

The chain recombines TRBV20-1 with TRBJ2-5; 8 nucleotides match TRBD1. The germline gives CDR1 DFQATT, CDR2 SNEGSKA (reference sequence). With V trimmed by 4 bases and J by 5 bases, 0 bases remained unmatched. This CDR3 is 11 amino acids long. This chain's CDR3 is CSANRGETQYF. CDR3 nucleotides: TGCAGTGCTAACAGGGGGGAGACCCAGTACTTC.

The chain joins TRBV5-6 to TRBJ1-1; D not certain. This CDR3 contains 13 residues. Per the germline V gene, CDR1 is SGHDT and CDR2 is YYEEEE. Trimming removed 7 bases from V and 4 bases from J, with 14 bases in between. DNA for the CDR3: TGTGCCAGCTCACGGGCGGGAGGCACTGAAGCTTTCTTT. It specifies CASSRAGGTEAFF.

There are a few counts of this clone. V usage is TRBV30 and J usage is TRBJ1-2; 10 bases match TRBD1. The CDR3 spans 15 residues. CDR1 and CDR2 from the germline V gene are GTSNPN and SVGIG (reference sequence). The junction had 11 bases not matched to a gene; V was cut back by 2 bases and J by 8 bases. This chain's CDR3 is CAWSPLGQGFGGYTF. DNA of the CDR3: TGTGCCTGGAGTCCTCTGGGACAGGGGTTCGGAGGCTACACCTTC.

The gene calls are TRBV5-4 and TRBJ1-2; the D gene is possibly TRBD1 (6 bases). The CDR3 loop spans 13 amino acids. CDR1 SGHNT and CDR2 YYREEE come from the germline V gene (reference sequence). Deletions cut 4 bases from V and 8 bases from J, with 15 bases between. The CDR3, as DNA: TGTGCCAGCAGCCTCGGGACACGGGAAGGCTACACCTTC. This sequence encodes CASSLGTREGYTF.

The table lists this clone with a count of one. This chain connects TRBV28 to TRBJ1-5; TRBD1 matches 7 bases. Trimming took 6 bases from V and 5 from J; bases not matched to a gene: 10. CDR1 is MDHEN and CDR2 is SYDVKM in the germline V gene. The CDR3 is 15 residues long. The CDR3 protein is CASRYDRAEYQPQHF. The CDR3 nucleotides read TGTGCCAGCAGGTATGACAGGGCCGAGTATCAGCCCCAGCATTTT.

The chain joins TRBV9 to TRBJ2-3; D remains unclear. This CDR3 region has 16 residues. Trimming took 0 bases from V and 1 from J, leaving 12 bases between them. Germline CDR1 and CDR2: SGDLS and YYNGEE. The CDR3 loop is CASSVDPGLGTDTQYF. DNA for the CDR3: TGTGCCAGCAGCGTAGATCCGGGTTTAGGCACAGATACGCAGTATTTT.

The V and J genes are TRBV6-5 and TRBJ2-1; TRBD2 matches at 8 bases. The CDR3 runs to 16 residues. CDR1 and CDR2 from the germline V gene are MNHEY and SVGAGI. V gave up 2 bases and J gave up 3 bases; unmatched junction bases: 6. The CDR3 coding sequence is TGTGCCAGCAGTTACCCCGGGACTAGAAACTACAATGAGCAGTTCTTC. As protein: CASSYPGTRNYNEQFF.

For this clone: Other DNA sequences of this sample code for an identical CDR3. The chain uses TRBV6-5 and TRBJ1-4; maybe TRBD1 (6 bases). Germline V CDR1 and CDR2: MNHEY, SVGAGI. CDR3 length: 14 residues. With 8 bases removed from V and 0 bases from J, the gap between germline ends came to 10 bases. DNA of the CDR3: TGTGCCAGCGGGACAAGGGCAACTAATGAAAAACTGTTTTTT. Translated, it gives CASGTRATNEKLFF.

The gene calls are TRBV6-1 and TRBJ1-1; TRBD1 agrees at 8 bases. From germline, CDR1 is MNHNS and CDR2 SASEGT. The length of the CDR3 is 14 residues. J lost 0 bases, V lost 5 bases, and 2 bases had no gene match. The CDR3 loop reads CASSWTGLNTEAFF. In nucleotides, the CDR3 is TGTGCCAGCAGTTGGACAGGGTTGAACACTGAAGCTTTCTTT.

CDR3 DNA: TGTGCCAGCAGCCTCGGACAGGGAAATTCACCCCTCCACTTT. This gives the protein CASSLGQGNSPLHF. The rearrangement uses TRBV5-6 and TRBJ1-6, with 8 positions matching TRBD1. V lost 4 bases to trimming and J lost 7 bases; unmatched junction nucleotides: 4. This CDR3 comprises 14 residues. CDR1 SGHDT and CDR2 YYEEEE come from the germline V gene.

V usage is TRBV30 and J usage is TRBJ2-7; D is uncertain. The germline CDR1 and CDR2 sequences are GTSNPN and SVGIG (reference sequence). Trimming left V 2 bases short and J 3 bases short, with 5 bases between. The CDR3 runs 11 residues. CDR3 nucleotide sequence: TGTGCCTGGAGTACGGGCTACGAGCAGTACTTC. Translated, it gives CAWSTGYEQYF.

The chain uses TRBV5-1 and TRBJ1-4, with 8 positions matching TRBD1. The CDR3 loop spans 13 amino acids. Germline V gives CDR1 SGHRS, CDR2 YFSETQ. V lost 0 bases and J lost 8; bases outside the gene matches: 0. CDR3 in amino acids: CASSLGQGEKLFF. CDR3 DNA: TGCGCCAGCAGCTTGGGACAGGGGGAAAAACTGTTTTTT. The variable domain in full, completed from reference TRBV5-1 and TRBJ1-4, reads KAGVTQTPRYLIKTRGQQVTLSCSPISGHRSVSWYQQTPGQGLQFLFEYFSETQRNKGNFPGRFSGRQFSNSRSEMNVSTLELGDSALYLCASSLGQGEKLFFGSGTQLSVL.

The chain has TRBV7-9 and TRBJ2-1; TRBD1 might be the D (6 bases). CDR3 size: 13 residues. CDR1 and CDR2 (germline): SEHNR, FQNEAQ (reference sequence). V lost 5 bases and J lost 5, with 10 bases in between. CDR3 sequence reads: CASSTWDNNEQFF. The CDR3 DNA is TGTGCCAGCAGCACTTGGGACAACAATGAGCAGTTCTTC.

The V and J genes are TRBV9 and TRBJ2-1; D remains ambiguous. Germline CDR1 is SGDLS and CDR2 is YYNGEE. This CDR3 spans 15 amino acids. Trimming took off 3 bases at V and 1 base at J, with 11 bases between the two ends. The CDR3 region has the DNA TGTGCCAGCAGCGCTTTCACAGCTTCCTACAATGAGCAGTTCTTC. Protein sequence: CASSAFTASYNEQFF.

This clone has only a few counts. V usage is TRBV5-1 and J usage is TRBJ2-1, with TRBD2 matching 10 bases. The CDR3 consists of 17 residues. Germline loops: CDR1 SGHRS, CDR2 YFSETQ. J lost 3 bases, V lost 1 base, and 7 bases had no gene match. CDR3 in DNA: TGCGCCAGCAGCTTGAGGGCTAGCGGGAGCAACTACAATGAGCAGTTCTTC. It encodes CASSLRASGSNYNEQFF.

This clone was picked up a small number of times. As DNA, the CDR3 is TGCGCCAGCAGCCAATCCGCGGTCGATTACTCTGGAAACACCATATATTTT. Encoded protein: CASSQSAVDYSGNTIYF. This sequence joins TRBV4-1 and TRBJ1-3, with unresolved D. This CDR3 comprises 17 residues. Trimming took 2 bases from V and 0 from J, leaving 14 bases between them. Germline-derived CDR1 and CDR2 are MGHRA and YSYEKL.

The V and J genes are TRBV4-1 and TRBJ2-2; D call uncertain. V lost 4 bases and J lost 6, with 15 bases in between. The V gene's germline CDR1 is MGHRA and CDR2 YSYEKL. This CDR3 region has 15 residues. The CDR3 region is CASSPSFVIAGELFF. The CDR3, as DNA: TGCGCCAGCAGCCCCTCCTTCGTAATTGCCGGGGAGCTGTTTTTT.

The chain links TRBV19 to TRBJ1-2, with 7 bases aligning to TRBD1. The CDR3 is 15 amino acids. Germline trimming cut 3 bases from V and 5 bases from J; bases unmatched to any gene: 9. From germline, CDR1 is LNHDA and CDR2 SQIVND (reference sequence). The CDR3: CASSIEVGQMYGYTF. CDR3 DNA: TGTGCCAGTAGTATCGAAGTGGGACAGATGTATGGCTACACCTTC.

This chain connects TRBV6-6 to TRBJ2-7, with TRBD1 identical over 10 bases. This CDR3 comprises 15 residues. Germline V CDR1 and CDR2: MNHNY, SVGAGI (reference sequence). V shed 0 bases, J shed 7 bases, and the junction held 6 bases outside the gene matches. The CDR3 loop reads CASSYSDRGKAEQYF. The CDR3 DNA reads TGTGCCAGCAGTTACTCGGACAGGGGGAAGGCGGAGCAGTACTTC.